The 26 T cell receptor beta chains below come from one sample, sequenced in a study of T-cell memory formation after mild COVID-19. TCRdb fed the 5' RACE reads into MiXCR, producing one record per CDR3 protein. The sample holds 300,000 to 400,000 distinct CDR3 sequences; about 15% are singletons and the top ten take about a fifth. Material: PBMCs or a T cell subset sorted from them (not recorded which). These receptors were taken from a man aged 18 to 29 who had mild COVID-19 (a few samples of this study predate the infection). Cell type and time point are not known.

The V call is TRBV5-5, the J call TRBJ1-6, with 9 bases that match TRBD1. The length of the CDR3 is 17 residues. The germline CDR1 and CDR2 sequences are SGHKS and YYEKEE (reference sequence). Losses at the gene ends were 1 base for V and 6 bases for J; bases not matched to a gene: 8. The CDR3 DNA is TGTGCCAGCAGCTTGTATTCCGGGACAGGGATTAATTCACCCCTCCACTTT. Protein sequence: CASSLYSGTGINSPLHF.

The genes are TRBV4-1 and TRBJ1-1; 7 bases map to TRBD1. The CDR3 consists of 14 residues. Germline V gene lookup returns CDR1 MGHRA and CDR2 YSYEKL. V gave up 6 bases and J gave up 1 base; unmatched junction bases: 5. This chain's CDR3 is CASRKGQANTEAFF. The CDR3 DNA is TGCGCCAGCAGAAAAGGACAGGCGAACACTGAAGCTTTCTTT.

This clonotype has only a few counts. The rearrangement links TRBV2 to TRBJ2-1; the D gene is possibly TRBD1 (6 bases). Germline CDR1 SNHLY, CDR2 FYNNEI. The V end was cut by 6 bases, the J end by 9 bases, with 15 bases between. CDR3 length: 13 amino acids. The CDR3 region is CASSQARGGEQFF. In DNA, the CDR3 is TGTGCCAGCAGCCAGGCCCGAGGGGGTGAGCAGTTCTTC.

This clonotype was picked up a small number of times. J is TRBJ2-5 and V is TRBV7-9; 9 bases fit TRBD2. V gave up 7 bases and J gave up 5 bases; unmatched junction bases: 8. Germline V gene sequence: CDR1 SEHNR, CDR2 FQNEAQ (reference sequence). The length of the CDR3 is 14 residues. CDR3 DNA sequence: TGTGCCAGCACCCAACTTGCGGGGGGGGAGACCCAGTACTTC. It encodes CASTQLAGGETQYF.

J is TRBJ1-3 and V is TRBV29-1; D remains unclear. Germline V gene data show CDR1 as SQVTM and CDR2 as ANQGSEA. Trimming took off 6 bases at V and 3 bases at J, with 18 bases between the two ends. The CDR3 extends over 15 amino acids. The CDR3 bases are TGCAGCGTCCTTGACGGGGTGTGGGGTGGAAACACCATATATTTT. Amino acids: CSVLDGVWGGNTIYF.

This chain links TRBV5-1 with TRBJ1-1; 8 nucleotides align to TRBD1. The CDR3 loop spans 16 amino acids. Per germline, CDR1 SGHRS and CDR2 YFSETQ. With 2 bases clipped from V and 7 bases from J, the junction kept 13 bases outside the gene matches. The CDR3 DNA sequence: TGCGCCAGCAGCTTAGGGGGAACAGGGGGTAGTTTTGAAGCTTTCTTT. Amino acids: CASSLGGTGGSFEAFF.

A few counts support this clonotype. The J gene is TRBJ2-7, the V gene TRBV6-1, with D unresolved. This CDR3 has 13 residues. The germline CDR1 and CDR2 sequences are MNHNS and SASEGT. Trimming cost V 0 bases and J 7 bases, with 10 bases left between them. The CDR3 coding sequence is TGTGCCAGCAGTGAAGCGAGTCCCCCGGAGCAGTACGTC. This gives the protein CASSEASPPEQYV.

V gene TRBV29-1 combines with J gene TRBJ1-3, with D maybe TRBD1 (5 bases). CDR3 length equals 14 residues. Trimming took off 6 bases at V and 0 bases at J, with 12 bases between the two ends. Germline CDR1 and CDR2: SQVTM and ANQGSEA. CDR3 region: CSVVVGDSGNTIYF. CDR3 nucleotide sequence: TGCAGCGTGGTCGTGGGGGACTCTGGAAACACCATATATTTT.

A few counts support this clonotype. V usage is TRBV6-5 and J usage is TRBJ2-3, with D perhaps matching TRBD1 (5 bases). The CDR3 length is 14 residues. The V gene lost 2 bases and the J gene lost 6 bases, with 12 bases spanning the gap. CDR1 MNHEY and CDR2 SVGAGI come from the germline V gene. The CDR3 reads CASSYGSPGDTQYF. CDR3 nucleotide sequence: TGTGCCAGCAGTTACGGTTCCCCAGGGGATACGCAGTATTTT.

This clonotype was found a few times. The chain employs TRBV5-6 and TRBJ1-5, with D possibly matching TRBD1 (6 bases). The CDR3 consists of 15 residues. Germline CDR1 and CDR2: SGHDT and YYEEEE. V dropped 0 bases and J dropped 4 bases, with 11 bases sitting between them. CDR3 amino acids: CASSLGGTRNQPQHF. CDR3 DNA: TGTGCCAGCAGCTTGGGTGGGACAAGAAATCAGCCCCAGCATTTT.

The chain couples TRBV9 to TRBJ2-6, with TRBD2 matching 8 bases. Germline CDR1 SGDLS, CDR2 YYNGEE. The CDR3 sequence is 19 residues long. The trim removed 2 bases at V and 2 bases at J, leaving 12 bases unmatched. CDR3 coding DNA: TGTGCCAGCAGCGTGCATTGGACTAGCCGGGGCGCTGGGGCCAACGTCCTGACTTTC. Its translation is CASSVHWTSRGAGANVLTF.

This chain links TRBV12-3 or TRBV12-4 with TRBJ1-6; 7 bases agree with TRBD1. The CDR3 contains 14 residues. Losses at the gene ends were 6 bases for V and 7 bases for J; bases not matched to a gene: 6. The CDR3 nucleotides read TGTGCCAGCAGGAGACAGGGACGGAATTCACCCCTCCACTTT. This codes for CASRRQGRNSPLHF.

The chain combines TRBV7-2 with TRBJ1-6; 7 bases are shared with TRBD1. Looked up from germline, CDR1 is SGHTA and CDR2 is FQGNSA. V trimming: 5 bases; J trimming: 9 bases; junction bases outside the gene matches: 7. The CDR3 length is 14 residues. CDR3 sequence (DNA): TGTGCCAGCAGCGTCCAGGGGGAGAGTTCACCCCTCCACTTT. Amino acid sequence: CASSVQGESSPLHF.

V usage is TRBV24-1 and J usage is TRBJ2-3; 12 positions match TRBD2. CDR3 size: 16 residues. Germline loops: CDR1 KGHDR, CDR2 SFDVKD. The V gene end was trimmed by 4 bases and the J gene end by 4 bases; junction bases not matched to a gene: 5. CDR3 protein: CATSDWTSGEADTQYF. CDR3 DNA sequence: TGTGCCACCAGTGACTGGACTAGCGGGGAGGCAGATACGCAGTATTTT.

This clonotype occurred a few times. The chain links TRBV29-1 to TRBJ2-7, with TRBD1 identical over 8 bases. The junction had 16 bases not matched to a gene; V was cut back by 7 bases and J by 5 bases. The CDR3 loop spans 15 amino acids. CDR1 is SQVTM and CDR2 is ANQGSEA in the germline V gene. The CDR3 sequence is CSAYPGGQGKDEQYF. As DNA, the CDR3 is TGCAGCGCATACCCCGGAGGACAGGGTAAGGACGAGCAGTACTTC.

This rearrangement joins TRBV20-1 to TRBJ2-1; D possibly uses TRBD1 or TRBD2 (5 bases each). CDR1 is DFQATT and CDR2 is SNEGSKA in the germline V gene (reference sequence). Trimming stripped 3 bases from V and 1 base from J, with 10 bases between. The CDR3 is 14 residues long. The CDR3 nucleotides are TGCAGTGCTAGGTTGGGGGATTCCTACAATGAGCAGTTCTTC. Translating gives CSARLGDSYNEQFF.

V gene TRBV11-2 combines with J gene TRBJ2-1; D possibly corresponds to TRBD2 (5 bases). CDR3 length: 15 amino acids. V was pared by 5 bases and J by 7 bases, with 18 bases between. CDR1 SGHAT and CDR2 FQNNGV come from the germline V gene. The DNA of the CDR3 is TGTGCCAGCAGCCCCCCGCCTATAGGCGGGAATGAGCAGTTCTTC. Translating it yields CASSPPPIGGNEQFF. The full variable domain, rest sourced from reference TRBV11-2 and TRBJ2-1, is EAGVAQSPRYKIIEKRQSVAFWCNPISGHATLYWYQQILGQGPKLLIQFQNNGVVDDSQLPKDRFSAERLKGVDSTLKIQPAKLEDSAVYLCASSPPPIGGNEQFFGPGTRLTVL.

This clonotype occurred a few times. The chain has TRBV5-4 and TRBJ2-7; D perhaps matches TRBD2 (5 bases). Germline assignment: CDR1 SGHNT and CDR2 YYREEE (reference sequence). The CDR3 is 13 residues long. V lost 4 bases and J 3 bases, leaving 11 bases between the germline ends. The CDR3 reads CASSQDGLYEQYF. The DNA for the CDR3 is TGTGCCAGCAGCCAAGACGGACTCTACGAGCAGTACTTC.

This clonotype was observed a handful of times. The chain carries TRBV7-9 and TRBJ2-7; D might be TRBD1 (6 bases). The CDR3 is 15 amino acids. Germline V gene data show CDR1 as SEHNR and CDR2 as FQNEAQ (reference sequence). V dropped 5 bases and J dropped 0 bases, with 14 bases sitting between them. The CDR3 DNA reads as TGTGCCAGCAGCCCGACAGGCTCCAGCTCCTACGAGCAGTACTTC. Translated, it gives CASSPTGSSSYEQYF.

In this sample, this clonotype turned up a few times. J is TRBJ1-6 and V is TRBV2; D unresolved. Trimming left V 3 bases short and J 11 bases short, with 5 bases between. From germline, CDR1 is SNHLY and CDR2 FYNNEI. The CDR3 sequence is 11 residues long. The CDR3 spells CASSDPAPLHF. CDR3 nucleotide sequence: TGTGCCAGCAGTGATCCGGCACCCCTCCACTTT.

Only a few counts were recorded for this clonotype. The chain links TRBV6-5 to TRBJ1-1; 8 bases align to TRBD1. Germline CDR1 is MNHEY and CDR2 is SVGAGI. This CDR3 is 14 amino acids long. V lost 5 bases, J lost 5 bases, and 7 bases stayed unmatched. CDR3 in DNA: TGTGCCAGCAGTAACAGACAGGGGTGGACTGAAGCTTTCTTT. This encodes CASSNRQGWTEAFF.

V and J are TRBV25-1 and TRBJ2-2; 9 positions match TRBD2. The CDR3 spans 15 residues. From germline, CDR1 is MGHDK and CDR2 SYGVNS. The V gene end was trimmed by 4 bases and the J gene end by 7 bases; junction bases not matched to a gene: 7. CDR3 residues: CASSVVAGVYGELFF. CDR3 nucleotide sequence: TGTGCCAGCAGTGTTGTAGCGGGGGTATACGGGGAGCTGTTTTTT.

This clonotype was seen a handful of times. The rearrangement links TRBV7-8 to TRBJ1-6; D unclear. Germline loops: CDR1 SGHVS, CDR2 FQNEAQ. The V end lost 1 base, the J end lost 6 bases, and 7 bases lay between the germline ends. This CDR3 comprises 14 residues. CDR3: CASSLEWLNSPLHF. The CDR3 DNA reads as TGTGCCAGCAGCTTAGAATGGCTTAATTCACCCCTCCACTTT.

This chain connects TRBV6-2 or TRBV6-3 to TRBJ2-7; 8 positions agree with TRBD1. The length of the CDR3 is 14 residues. CDR1 is MNHEY, CDR2 SVGEGT, per germline. J lost 3 bases, V lost 1 base, and 2 bases had no gene match. The CDR3 bases are TGTGCCAGCAGTTACTACACAGGGGGCTACGAGCAGTACTTC. Its translation is CASSYYTGGYEQYF.

In this sample, this clonotype turned up a few times. The genes are TRBV20-1 and TRBJ2-1; 13 bases line up with TRBD2. Unmatched junction bases numbered 6, after V lost 6 bases and J lost 7 bases. The CDR3 runs to 14 residues. The germline V gene encodes CDR1 DFQATT and CDR2 SNEGSKA (reference sequence). The CDR3 nucleotides are TGCAGTGCCATCCCGGGACTAGCGGGGAATGAGCAGTTCTTC. It yields the protein CSAIPGLAGNEQFF.

About this clonotype itself: A much larger clone differs by one base, so this may be a read error. V usage is TRBV29-1 and J usage is TRBJ1-1; maybe TRBD1 (6 bases). Germline CDR1 is SQVTM and CDR2 is ANQGSEA. The V end was cut by 4 bases, the J end by 2 bases, with 14 bases between. The CDR3 runs to 14 residues. The CDR3 DNA reads as TGCAGCGTTGCGACCGGGACAAGTAACACTGAAGCTTTCTTT. The encoded protein is CSVATGTSNTEAFF. The full variable domain, its missing parts supplied by reference TRBV29-1 and TRBJ1-1, is SAVISQKPSRDICQRGTSLTIQCQVDSQVTMMFWYRQQPGQSLTLIATANQGSEATYESGFVIDKFPISRPNLTFSTLTVSNMSPEDSSIYLCSVATGTSNTEAFFGQGTRLTVV.